Below are 27 T cell receptor beta chains sequenced from a single sample in a study of beta chain features in type 1 diabetes. Expressed TCRB transcripts were sequenced, since all the RNA that had been isolated was reverse transcribed. The data were produced by immunoSEQ multiplex PCR, yet TCRdb's version contains in-frame clones alone and is incomplete. The sample holds hundreds of thousands of clones, around a sixth seen once. The sequencing sample was made of naive CD4+ T cells from blood. The source is a man between 18 and 29 years old in good health.

This clone was found many times. The sample has other DNA sequences that encode this CDR3 too. The chain joins TRBV9 to TRBJ2-3; no reliable D call. Trimming pared 0 bases from V and 4 bases from J, leaving 0 bases between. The CDR3 consists of 11 residues. The germline V gene encodes CDR1 SGDLS and CDR2 YYNGEE. CDR3 nucleotides: TGTGCCAGCAGCGTAGCAGATACGCAGTATTTT. This codes for CASSVADTQYF.

CDR3: CASSFRGATINYGYTF. Here the CDR3 DNA reads TGTGCCAGCAGCTTTCGGGGGGCGACTATTAACTATGGCTACACCTTC. The rearrangement uses TRBV7-2 and TRBJ1-2; a possible D gene is TRBD1 (6 bases). This CDR3 has 16 residues. V lost 3 bases to trimming and J lost 1 base, with 15 bases between them. CDR1 is SGHTA and CDR2 is FQGNSA in the germline V gene.

This clone was seen a few times. V gene TRBV6-5 combines with J gene TRBJ1-3, with D unresolved. Trimming shortened V by 8 bases and J by 2 bases, and 10 bases separated the two germline ends. Germline CDR1 MNHEY, CDR2 SVGAGI. The CDR3 is 13 amino acids. Here the CDR3 reads CASWVKAGNTIYF. Written as DNA, the CDR3 is TGTGCCAGCTGGGTTAAGGCTGGAAACACCATATATTTT.

The genes are TRBV28 and TRBJ2-6; 7 bases match TRBD1. The CDR3 has 18 residues. The germline gives CDR1 MDHEN, CDR2 SYDVKM. Trimming cost V 4 bases and J 0 bases; bases outside gene matches: 9. The CDR3 DNA sequence: TGTGCCAGCAGTTCAACAGGGGCGTTGAGCTCTGGGGCCAACGTCCTGACTTTC. Its protein is CASSSTGALSSGANVLTF.

The chain carries TRBV30 and TRBJ2-7; the match to TRBD1 covers 8 bases. Losses at the gene ends were 5 bases for V and 5 bases for J; bases not matched to a gene: 20. The CDR3 sequence is 17 residues long. The germline V gene has CDR1 GTSNPN and CDR2 SVGIG (reference sequence). CDR3 protein: CAWAIRQGRVVRNEQYF. The CDR3 DNA reads as TGTGCCTGGGCGATCAGACAGGGGCGCGTAGTGCGGAACGAGCAGTACTTC.

This clone has just a few counts. The V gene is TRBV13, the J gene TRBJ1-6; the match to TRBD1 covers 7 bases. CDR3 size: 15 residues. V gave up 5 bases and J gave up 10 bases; unmatched junction bases: 11. The V gene's germline CDR1 is PRHDT and CDR2 FYEKMQ (reference sequence). CDR3 coding DNA: TGTGCCAGCAGCAGTAGACAGGGCCAAAGATCACCCCTCCACTTT. Protein: CASSSRQGQRSPLHF.

The chain is built from TRBV9 and TRBJ2-4, with D maybe TRBD2 (5 bases). Germline loops: CDR1 SGDLS, CDR2 YYNGEE. This CDR3 has 16 amino acids. With 3 bases removed from V and 5 bases from J, the gap between germline ends came to 18 bases. This CDR3 is CASSALGGPQENIQYF. The CDR3 nucleotides are TGTGCCAGCAGCGCCCTGGGCGGGCCCCAAGAAAACATTCAGTACTTC.

This clone was observed a handful of times. This rearrangement joins TRBV6-1 to TRBJ1-1; D remains unclear. Germline V lookup: CDR1 MNHNS, CDR2 SASEGT. This CDR3 has 15 amino acids. With 2 bases removed from V and 1 base from J, the gap between germline ends came to 11 bases. The CDR3 DNA reads TGTGCCAGCAGTGAAACCCCCATCGGGAACACTGAAGCTTTCTTT. Amino acid sequence: CASSETPIGNTEAFF.

There are a few counts of this clone. Additional DNA sequences in this sample encode the identical CDR3. The V call is TRBV18, the J call TRBJ2-3; 12 bases are shared with TRBD2. With 3 bases clipped from V and 3 bases from J, the junction kept 1 base outside the gene matches. Germline CDR1 reads KGHSH; CDR2 reads LQKENI. CDR3 size: 15 residues. The CDR3 DNA is TGTGCCAGCTCACCTGGACTAGCGGGGACAGATACGCAGTATTTT. Protein sequence: CASSPGLAGTDTQYF.

The V and J genes are TRBV11-1 and TRBJ2-7, with 7 positions matching TRBD1. Germline CDR1 reads SGHAT; CDR2 reads FQDESV (reference sequence). This CDR3 spans 15 amino acids. V shed 2 bases, J shed 5 bases, and the junction held 9 bases outside the gene matches. CDR3 DNA: TGTGCCAGCAGCTTAACGACAGGGAAGTTGAACGAGCAGTACTTC. It encodes CASSLTTGKLNEQYF.

This clone was seen a handful of times. The chain has TRBV7-2 and TRBJ2-1; the match to TRBD2 covers 9 bases. Germline assignment: CDR1 SGHTA and CDR2 FQGNSA. The CDR3 runs 15 residues. The junction had 10 bases not matched to a gene; V was cut back by 11 bases and J by 2 bases. CDR3 protein: CAEAVSGGTYNEQFF. Written as DNA, the CDR3 is TGTGCCGAGGCGGTTAGCGGGGGAACCTACAATGAGCAGTTCTTC.

This chain uses TRBV28 with TRBJ2-1; D could derive from TRBD1 or TRBD2 (5 bases each). Deletions cut 4 bases from V and 5 bases from J, with 12 bases between. The CDR3 spans 14 residues. Germline lookup yields CDR1 MDHEN and CDR2 SYDVKM. CDR3 nucleotide sequence: TGTGCCAGCAGTTCACCGGGACGGAACAATGAGCAGTTCTTC. It yields the protein CASSSPGRNNEQFF. Drawing the rest from reference TRBV28 and TRBJ2-1, the complete variable domain is DVKVTQSSRYLVKRTGEKVFLECVQDMDHENMFWYRQDPGLGLRLIYFSYDVKMKEKGDIPEGYSVSREKKERFSLILESASTNQTSMYLCASSSPGRNNEQFFGPGTRLTVL.

This chain connects TRBV5-1 to TRBJ2-7; TRBD1 aligns across 9 bases. Germline V CDR1 and CDR2: SGHRS, YFSETQ. The CDR3 loop spans 16 amino acids. V was clipped by 4 bases and J by 4 bases; unmatched bases: 12. The CDR3 DNA sequence: TGCGCCAGCAGCCTGTCCGGACAGGGGATTTCATACGAGCAGTACTTC. Translation gives CASSLSGQGISYEQYF. Supplemented by reference TRBV5-1 and TRBJ2-7, the full variable domain reads KAGVTQTPRYLIKTRGQQVTLSCSPISGHRSVSWYQQTPGQGLQFLFEYFSETQRNKGNFPGRFSGRQFSNSRSEMNVSTLELGDSALYLCASSLSGQGISYEQYFGPGTRLTVT.

This clone came up a few times. This chain uses TRBV30 with TRBJ1-1; maybe TRBD1 (6 bases). The CDR3 has 13 residues. Germline V gene lookup returns CDR1 GTSNPN and CDR2 SVGIG (reference sequence). Trimming took 3 bases from V and 5 from J, leaving 13 bases between them. This CDR3 is CAWRRQARTEAFF. In DNA, the CDR3 is TGTGCCTGGAGAAGACAGGCTAGGACTGAAGCTTTCTTT. The complete variable domain, with remaining parts taken from reference TRBV30 and TRBJ1-1, reads SQTIHQWPATLVQPVGSPLSLECTVEGTSNPNLYWYRQAAGRGLQLLFYSVGIGQISSEVPQNLSASRPQDRQFILSSKKLLLSDSGFYLCAWRRQARTEAFFGQGTRLTVV.

CDR3 in DNA: TGTGCCACCAGCAGATTACAGGGTGGTGTGGGTAATGAGCAGTTCTTC. It specifies CATSRLQGGVGNEQFF. The rearrangement joins TRBV15 to TRBJ2-1; D perhaps matches TRBD1 (6 bases). CDR3 length equals 16 residues. Trimming removed 2 bases from V and 7 bases from J, with 18 bases in between. Germline CDR1 LNHNV, CDR2 YYDKDF (reference sequence).

The chain recombines TRBV27 with TRBJ2-3; D perhaps matches TRBD1 (5 bases). This CDR3 spans 11 amino acids. Trimming removed 5 bases from V and 9 bases from J, with 9 bases in between. Germline CDR1 reads MNHEY; CDR2 reads SMNVEV (reference sequence). CDR3 loop: CASSKRGTQYF. The CDR3, as DNA: TGTGCCAGCAGTAAAAGGGGAACGCAGTATTTT.

This chain uses TRBV12-5 with TRBJ2-7; possible D gene TRBD1, 6 bases. Trimming stripped 7 bases from V and 2 bases from J, with 12 bases between. Germline values: CDR1 LGHNT, CDR2 FRNRAP. This CDR3 has 13 residues. This chain's CDR3 is CASALDSPYEQYF. In DNA form, the CDR3 reads TGTGCTAGTGCCTTGGACAGTCCCTACGAGCAGTACTTC.

V gene TRBV7-2 combines with J gene TRBJ1-4, with a possible D match to TRBD1 (5 bases). Germline-derived CDR1 and CDR2 are SGHTA and FQGNSA. V gave up 4 bases and J gave up 7 bases, with 19 bases separating them. CDR3 length: 16 amino acids. DNA for the CDR3: TGTGCCAGCAGCTGGCCTATTCGGGGGAGGAGTGAAAAACTGTTTTTT. Encoded protein: CASSWPIRGRSEKLFF.

Only a few counts were recorded for this clone. The rearrangement links TRBV6-5 to TRBJ1-2, with 10 bases identical to TRBD1. The germline V gene encodes CDR1 MNHEY and CDR2 SVGAGI. The junction had 3 bases not matched to a gene; V was cut back by 7 bases and J by 4 bases. The CDR3 has 13 residues. CDR3 DNA sequence: TGTGCCAGCACCCGGACAGGGGGCTATGGCTACACCTTC. Translating gives CASTRTGGYGYTF.

J is TRBJ1-4 and V is TRBV20-1; the D is unclear. Germline CDR1 is DFQATT and CDR2 is SNEGSKA (reference sequence). The CDR3 covers 11 residues. Between the trimmed V and J ends, which lost 4 bases and 8 bases, there was a span of 8 bases. The CDR3 reads CSATFGEKLFF. The CDR3 DNA sequence: TGCAGTGCTACGTTTGGCGAAAAACTGTTTTTT.

This clone was counted between two and nine times. V is TRBV2 and J is TRBJ1-1, with 8 nucleotides matching TRBD1. Germline loops: CDR1 SNHLY, CDR2 FYNNEI. The CDR3 spans 13 residues. V was pared by 6 bases and J by 3 bases, with 3 bases of the junction left unmatched. The CDR3 sequence is CASRDRVHTEAFF. As DNA, the CDR3 is TGTGCCAGCAGGGACAGGGTTCACACTGAAGCTTTCTTT.

The table lists this clone with a few counts. The sample has other DNA sequences that encode this CDR3 too. This CDR3 reads CASSLAGNYGYTF. CDR3 in DNA: TGTGCCAGCAGCTTGGCCGGGAACTATGGCTACACCTTC. This chain connects TRBV5-4 to TRBJ1-2; D remains unclear. Trimming took off 0 bases at V and 2 bases at J, with 5 bases between the two ends. The CDR3 is 13 residues long. Germline CDR1 reads SGHNT; CDR2 reads YYREEE (reference sequence).

The genes are TRBV18 and TRBJ1-6; D may be TRBD1 (6 bases). Germline assignment: CDR1 KGHSH and CDR2 LQKENI. V gave up 0 bases and J gave up 8 bases, with 11 bases separating them. This CDR3 comprises 15 residues. The CDR3 here is CASSPPDSSYSPLHF. In DNA, the CDR3 is TGTGCCAGCTCACCACCGGACAGTTCCTATTCACCCCTCCACTTT.

This clone was observed a few times. The rearrangement links TRBV10-3 to TRBJ2-2; weak D call: TRBD1 (6 bases). The CDR3 consists of 16 residues. Germline V gene sequence: CDR1 ENHRY, CDR2 SYGVKD. The ends were cut back, 6 bases at V and 0 bases at J, with 14 bases in the middle. The CDR3: CAIRTFGTTNTGELFF. In nucleotides, the CDR3 is TGTGCCATCAGGACATTCGGGACAACGAACACCGGGGAGCTGTTTTTT.

The rearrangement uses TRBV27 and TRBJ1-2; a weak D match, TRBD1 (6 bases). The germline V gene has CDR1 MNHEY and CDR2 SMNVEV (reference sequence). The CDR3 spans 15 residues. The germline V and J ends were trimmed by 3 bases and 5 bases, with 16 bases remaining between them. In nucleotides, the CDR3 is TGTGCCAGCAGTTTTGGCAGGACAGAACAGTATGGCTACACCTTC. Amino acid sequence: CASSFGRTEQYGYTF.

The table lists this clone with a few counts. This chain uses TRBV9 with TRBJ2-1; 8 bases agree with TRBD1. V was clipped by 3 bases and J by 5 bases; unmatched bases: 16. Germline CDR1 reads SGDLS; CDR2 reads YYNGEE. CDR3 size: 18 residues. The DNA for the CDR3 is TGTGCCAGCAGCGCGGACAGGGCGTGGTATATGGACGACAATGAGCAGTTCTTC. Translation gives CASSADRAWYMDDNEQFF.

This clone was seen only a few times. The chain is built from TRBV19 and TRBJ2-3; 10 bases align to TRBD2. This CDR3 contains 16 residues. V was clipped by 5 bases and J by 1 base; unmatched bases: 6. CDR1 is LNHDA, CDR2 SQIVND, per germline (reference sequence). This CDR3 is CASSPWTSGRTDTQYF. The DNA of the CDR3 is TGTGCCAGTAGTCCCTGGACTAGCGGACGCACAGATACGCAGTATTTT. The full variable domain, with the rest looked up from reference TRBV19 and TRBJ2-3, is DGGITQSPKYLFRKEGQNVTLSCEQNLNHDAMYWYRQDPGQGLRLIYYSQIVNDFQKGDIAEGYSVSREKKESFPLTVTSAQKNPTAFYLCASSPWTSGRTDTQYFGPGTRLTVL.